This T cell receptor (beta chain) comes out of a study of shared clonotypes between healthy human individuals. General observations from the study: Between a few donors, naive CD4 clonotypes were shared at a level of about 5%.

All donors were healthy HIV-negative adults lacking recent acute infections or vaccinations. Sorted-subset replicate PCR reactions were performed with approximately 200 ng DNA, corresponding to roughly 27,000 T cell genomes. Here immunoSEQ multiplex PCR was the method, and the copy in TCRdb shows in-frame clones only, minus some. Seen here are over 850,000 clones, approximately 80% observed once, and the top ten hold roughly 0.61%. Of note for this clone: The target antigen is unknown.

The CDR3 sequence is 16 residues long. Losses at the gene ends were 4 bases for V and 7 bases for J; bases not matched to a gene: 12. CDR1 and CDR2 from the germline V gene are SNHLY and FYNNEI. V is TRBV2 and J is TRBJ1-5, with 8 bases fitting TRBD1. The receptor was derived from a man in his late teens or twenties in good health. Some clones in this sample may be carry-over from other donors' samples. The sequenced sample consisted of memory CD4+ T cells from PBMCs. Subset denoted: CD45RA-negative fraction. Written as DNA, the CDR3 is TGTGCCAGCAGTGGGGCCTTCCAGGGGGCGGGCCAGCCCCAGCATTTT. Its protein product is CASSGAFQGAGQPQHF.